The 19 T cell receptor beta chains below come from one sample, sequenced in a study of T cell clonotyping in hematopoietic cell transplantation. Time point specified: recipient sample about 28 days before transplant, after cytoreduction. Only in-frame clones appear in the TCRdb table, and some are missing; sequencing was by immunoSEQ multiplex PCR. The sample lists fewer than 100,000 clones, less than 96% occurring once. Sequenced material: peripheral blood mononuclear cells, taken before stem cell transplant. The receptors originated from a woman between 45 and 60 years old with acute myeloid leukemia. Some clones in this sample may be carry-over from other donors' samples.

The chain combines TRBV6-5 with TRBJ1-2, with no clear D. This CDR3 comprises 13 residues. Germline V lookup: CDR1 MNHEY, CDR2 SVGAGI. Trimming stripped 6 bases from V and 1 base from J, with 9 bases between. CDR3 sequence reads: CASRDNFNYGYTF. In nucleotides, the CDR3 is TGTGCCAGCAGAGACAACTTTAACTATGGCTACACCTTC.

V gene TRBV4-1 combines with J gene TRBJ1-5; maybe TRBD1 (6 bases). V was cut by 8 bases and J by 6 bases, with 14 bases left in between. From germline, CDR1 is MGHRA and CDR2 YSYEKL. The CDR3 runs 13 residues. Written as DNA, the CDR3 is TGCGCCAGCGGCCTCGAGGGGGGTCAGCCCCAGCATTTT. Translating gives CASGLEGGQPQHF.

The chain couples TRBV11-2 to TRBJ1-2; D ambiguous. The CDR3 covers 13 residues. Germline V gene sequence: CDR1 SGHAT, CDR2 FQNNGV. Trimming removed 1 base at V and 10 bases at J, with 13 bases between. CDR3 in DNA: TGTGCCAGCAGCTTAGCCGGGTACTCGGACTACACCTTC. Translating it yields CASSLAGYSDYTF.

The gene calls are TRBV6-1 and TRBJ2-5; the D call may be TRBD1 or TRBD2 (6 bases each). Trimming left V 6 bases short and J 5 bases short, with 19 bases between. This CDR3 region has 15 residues. Germline CDR1 and CDR2: MNHNS and SASEGT. The CDR3 loop is CASRLWGAIGETQYF. As DNA, the CDR3 is TGTGCCAGCAGACTGTGGGGGGCGATTGGGGAGACCCAGTACTTC.

The V and J genes are TRBV6-5 and TRBJ2-2; D remains unclear. Germline loops: CDR1 MNHEY, CDR2 SVGAGI. The CDR3 runs 15 residues. Trimming cost V 8 bases and J 2 bases, with 15 bases left between them. CDR3: CASGIRKDNTGELFF. CDR3 in DNA: TGTGCCAGCGGCATACGAAAGGACAACACCGGGGAGCTGTTTTTT.

Only one count was recorded for this clone. J is TRBJ2-5 and V is TRBV30, with D hard to call. Germline V gene data show CDR1 as GTSNPN and CDR2 as SVGIG (reference sequence). The length of the CDR3 is 12 residues. Trimming removed 1 base at V and 5 bases at J, with 8 bases between. This CDR3 reads CAWSALGETQYF. CDR3 nucleotides: TGTGCCTGGAGTGCATTGGGGGAGACCCAGTACTTC.

The chain carries TRBV11-2 and TRBJ1-1; D remains unclear. The germline V gene has CDR1 SGHAT and CDR2 FQNNGV. V was shortened by 4 bases and J by 3 bases, with 12 bases between the two germline ends. The CDR3 length is 14 residues. The CDR3 loop reads CASSSKGRDTEAFF. The CDR3 nucleotides are TGTGCCAGCAGCTCAAAAGGGAGGGACACTGAAGCTTTCTTT.

The rearrangement joins TRBV5-1 to TRBJ2-3, with D uncertain. V was clipped by 0 bases and J by 1 base, with 9 bases between them. The length of the CDR3 is 15 residues. Germline V CDR1 and CDR2: SGHRS, YFSETQ. The CDR3 loop reads CASSLETRGTDTQYF. CDR3 nucleotide sequence: TGCGCCAGCAGCTTGGAAACCCGGGGCACAGATACGCAGTATTTT.

This rearrangement joins TRBV6-5 to TRBJ1-1; D is uncertain. V was pared by 4 bases and J by 1 base, with 16 bases between. Germline-derived CDR1 and CDR2 are MNHEY and SVGAGI. CDR3 length: 16 amino acids. The CDR3 region has the DNA TGTGCCAGCAGTTCCGTTATCATAAGGCCGAACACTGAAGCTTTCTTT. This translates into CASSSVIIRPNTEAFF.

The chain combines TRBV11-2 with TRBJ2-5, with D perhaps given as TRBD1 or TRBD2 (5 bases each). The length of the CDR3 is 14 residues. Germline CDR1 reads SGHAT; CDR2 reads FQNNGV. The V end was cut by 5 bases, the J end by 1 base, with 11 bases between. The CDR3 here is CASSTSGLQETQYF. The CDR3 bases are TGTGCCAGCAGCACTTCGGGGCTCCAAGAGACCCAGTACTTC.

The gene calls are TRBV19 and TRBJ2-3; 7 positions match TRBD2. The CDR3 has 16 amino acids. From germline, CDR1 is LNHDA and CDR2 SQIVND (reference sequence). V gave up 5 bases and J gave up 2 bases; unmatched junction bases: 10. The CDR3 is CASSLRTRRYTDTQYF. The CDR3 DNA reads as TGTGCCAGTAGTTTACGGACTAGGCGATACACAGATACGCAGTATTTT. Complete variable domain (other parts from reference TRBV19 and TRBJ2-3): DGGITQSPKYLFRKEGQNVTLSCEQNLNHDAMYWYRQDPGQGLRLIYYSQIVNDFQKGDIAEGYSVSREKKESFPLTVTSAQKNPTAFYLCASSLRTRRYTDTQYFGPGTRLTVL.

The DNA of the CDR3 is TGTGCCAGCAGCTCCCGGACCTCACGAGATACGCAGTATTTT. Residues: CASSSRTSRDTQYF. This chain connects TRBV9 to TRBJ2-3; the D is unclear. The CDR3 consists of 14 residues. From germline, CDR1 is SGDLS and CDR2 YYNGEE. V lost 4 bases to trimming and J lost 5 bases, with 14 bases between them.

The V and J genes are TRBV30 and TRBJ1-2; 9 bases agree with TRBD1. This CDR3 is 15 amino acids long. With V trimmed by 5 bases and J by 0 bases, 7 bases remained unmatched. Germline assignment: CDR1 GTSNPN and CDR2 SVGIG (reference sequence). Written as DNA, the CDR3 is TGTGCCTGGGGGACAGGGCACTTAGCTAACTATGGCTACACCTTC. Translation gives CAWGTGHLANYGYTF.

The chain links TRBV19 to TRBJ1-1, with a possible D match to TRBD1 (6 bases). The V gene lost 7 bases and the J gene lost 4 bases, with 16 bases spanning the gap. The CDR3 spans 14 residues. Germline CDR1 is LNHDA and CDR2 is SQIVND (reference sequence). CDR3 amino acids: CASMYGGPLTEAFF. The CDR3 DNA is TGTGCCAGTATGTATGGGGGGCCCCTCACTGAAGCTTTCTTT. The full variable domain, in which reference TRBV19 and TRBJ1-1 provide the parts outside the CDR3, is DGGITQSPKYLFRKEGQNVTLSCEQNLNHDAMYWYRQDPGQGLRLIYYSQIVNDFQKGDIAEGYSVSREKKESFPLTVTSAQKNPTAFYLCASMYGGPLTEAFFGQGTRLTVV.

V and J are TRBV6-1 and TRBJ2-5; D uncertain. CDR3 size: 15 residues. The V end lost 3 bases, the J end lost 0 bases, and 11 bases lay between the germline ends. Germline assignment: CDR1 MNHNS and CDR2 SASEGT. The CDR3 sequence: CASSESSTYQETQYF. The CDR3 DNA reads TGTGCCAGCAGTGAGTCGAGTACGTACCAAGAGACCCAGTACTTC.

This clone was seen a single time. This sequence joins TRBV28 and TRBJ1-1; TRBD1 aligns across 7 bases. The CDR3 spans 13 residues. V shed 8 bases and J 5 bases; nucleotides not matched to a gene: 8. Germline assignment: CDR1 MDHEN and CDR2 SYDVKM. CDR3 sequence (DNA): TGTGCCAGCGGGGGACAGAGAAGGACTGAAGCTTTCTTT. Translated, it gives CASGGQRRTEAFF.

The gene calls are TRBV19 and TRBJ2-5; D could derive from TRBD1 or TRBD2 (5 bases each). The V gene's germline CDR1 is LNHDA and CDR2 SQIVND (reference sequence). Deletions cut 3 bases from V and 6 bases from J, with 11 bases between. The CDR3 sequence is 13 residues long. CDR3 DNA sequence: TGTGCCAGTAGTATTGGGGGTGGAAAGACCCAGTACTTC. It translates to CASSIGGGKTQYF.

V usage is TRBV7-2 and J usage is TRBJ2-7; possible D gene TRBD2, 7 bases. Trimming shortened V by 1 base and J by 6 bases, and 13 bases separated the two germline ends. The CDR3 extends over 14 amino acids. Germline loops: CDR1 SGHTA, CDR2 FQGNSA. The CDR3 region is CASSLGGGVGEQYF. Written as DNA, the CDR3 is TGTGCCAGCAGCTTAGGGGGGGGCGTGGGCGAGCAGTACTTC.

This sequence joins TRBV5-8 and TRBJ2-2, with D perhaps assigned TRBD1 or TRBD2 (5 bases each). V lost 4 bases, J lost 6 bases, and 10 bases lay in between. CDR1 and CDR2 from the germline V gene are SGHTS and YDEGEE. The CDR3 contains 13 residues. CDR3 protein: CASSPVGAGELFF. The CDR3 nucleotides read TGTGCCAGCAGCCCAGTGGGGGCCGGGGAGCTGTTTTTT.